The 25 T cell receptor beta chains listed next were all sequenced from one sample in a study of technical replicates of blood from a few donors. Libraries were prepared by immunoSEQ multiplex PCR; TCRdb keeps only in-frame clonotypes and omits some of them. The sample records about 12,000 clones, 85% to 95% being singletons. The sample comprised PBMCs. All receptors derive from a human donor in good health.

The chain carries TRBV2 and TRBJ2-3; 10 bases match TRBD2. The germline V gene has CDR1 SNHLY and CDR2 FYNNEI. The CDR3 contains 16 residues. The trim removed 7 bases at V and 2 bases at J, leaving 9 bases unmatched. This CDR3 is CASTPGLAVYTDTQYF. CDR3 in DNA: TGTGCCAGCACCCCAGGACTAGCGGTTTACACAGATACGCAGTATTTT. The whole variable domain, remainder taken from reference TRBV2 and TRBJ2-3, is EPEVTQTPSHQVTQMGQEVILRCVPISNHLYFYWYRQILGQKVEFLVSFYNNEISEKSEIFDDQFSVERPDGSNFTLKIRSTKLEDSAMYFCASTPGLAVYTDTQYFGPGTRLTVL.

The chain links TRBV6-5 to TRBJ1-2; 9 nucleotides line up with TRBD1. The V gene's germline CDR1 is MNHEY and CDR2 SVGAGI. The CDR3 is 14 amino acids. Germline trimming cut 5 bases from V and 6 bases from J; bases unmatched to any gene: 7. Written as DNA, the CDR3 is TGTGCCAGCAGTAACAGGGGGCAGGTTAATGGCTACACCTTC. Protein product: CASSNRGQVNGYTF.

The chain is built from TRBV5-1 and TRBJ2-3; D gene uncertain. CDR1 is SGHRS and CDR2 is YFSETQ in the germline V gene. CDR3 length equals 14 residues. V was cut by 7 bases and J by 7 bases, with 19 bases left in between. CDR3 nucleotide sequence: TGCGCCAGCTTGCCGACCCCCGAGGAAAATACGCAGTATTTT. It encodes CASLPTPEENTQYF.

The table lists this clone with a count of one. This rearrangement joins TRBV30 to TRBJ2-1, with 8 nucleotides matching TRBD1. Germline V CDR1 and CDR2: GTSNPN, SVGIG (reference sequence). V shed 0 bases, J shed 6 bases, and the junction held 4 bases outside the gene matches. The CDR3 consists of 14 residues. CDR3: CAWSVGQGGNEQFF. The CDR3 DNA follows: TGTGCCTGGAGTGTAGGACAGGGTGGCAATGAGCAGTTCTTC.

This chain links TRBV6-5 with TRBJ1-3; perhaps TRBD1 as D (6 bases). Trimming took off 2 bases at V and 0 bases at J, with 11 bases between the two ends. CDR1 and CDR2 from the germline V gene are MNHEY and SVGAGI. The CDR3 spans 16 residues. CDR3 amino acids: CASSYGGEVSGNTIYF. CDR3 nucleotides: TGTGCCAGCAGTTACGGGGGCGAAGTCTCTGGAAACACCATATATTTT.

The chain has TRBV6-5 and TRBJ2-1; no clear D gene. Germline-derived CDR1 and CDR2 are MNHEY and SVGAGI. Trimming stripped 5 bases from V and 6 bases from J, with 11 bases between. The CDR3 is 13 amino acids. CDR3: CASSPYRLNEQFF. The CDR3 DNA follows: TGTGCCAGCAGTCCCTACCGCCTCAATGAGCAGTTCTTC.

This sequence joins TRBV4-2 and TRBJ2-7; TRBD2 is a possible D gene (6 bases). This CDR3 comprises 17 residues. Germline loops: CDR1 LGHNA, CDR2 YNFKEQ. Trimming took off 0 bases at V and 1 base at J, with 16 bases between the two ends. For the CDR3, the DNA is TGTGCCAGCAGCCAAGATGAAGGAGTAGCGGAGTCCTACGAGCAGTACTTC. This translates into CASSQDEGVAESYEQYF.

The gene calls are TRBV19 and TRBJ2-1, with 9 bases that match TRBD2. The CDR3 has 17 amino acids. Germline V lookup: CDR1 LNHDA, CDR2 SQIVND (reference sequence). The V and J ends lost 3 bases and 2 bases, in that order; junction bases with no gene match: 8. For the CDR3, the DNA is TGTGCCAGTAGTATTCCTAGCGGGAAACTAGCCTACAATGAGCAGTTCTTC. It is translated as CASSIPSGKLAYNEQFF.

This sequence joins TRBV5-1 and TRBJ2-2, with a tentative D call TRBD1 (6 bases). The CDR3 is made up of 15 amino acids. Germline assignment: CDR1 SGHRS and CDR2 YFSETQ. V was pared by 4 bases and J by 5 bases, with 15 bases between. CDR3 in DNA: TGCGCCAGCAGCCTTAACTACAGGGAAACCGGGGAGCTGTTTTTT. It encodes CASSLNYRETGELFF.

The gene calls are TRBV5-8 and TRBJ2-3; no clear D gene. The CDR3 totals 13 residues. Deletions cut 0 bases from V and 4 bases from J, with 6 bases between. The germline gives CDR1 SGHTS, CDR2 YDEGEE. DNA for the CDR3: TGTGCCAGCAGCTTGGGCGGCGCAGATACGCAGTATTTT. Amino acid sequence: CASSLGGADTQYF.

V and J are TRBV9 and TRBJ1-2, with 9 bases that match TRBD1. J gave up 5 bases and V 4 bases, and 3 bases lay outside the gene matches. CDR1 SGDLS and CDR2 YYNGEE come from the germline V gene. The CDR3 length is 13 residues. CDR3 sequence reads: CASSMTGGYGYTF. CDR3 in DNA: TGTGCCAGCAGCATGACAGGGGGTTATGGCTACACCTTC.

V gene TRBV7-6 combines with J gene TRBJ2-7; D unclear. V was cut by 0 bases and J by 0 bases, with 3 bases left in between. CDR1 and CDR2 from the germline V gene are SGHVS and FNYEAQ. The CDR3 is made up of 13 amino acids. CDR3 DNA: TGTGCCAGCAGCTTAGCGGCCTCCTACGAGCAGTACTTC. This translates into CASSLAASYEQYF.

The chain recombines TRBV11-2 with TRBJ2-2; TRBD2 agrees at 7 bases. Germline V gene lookup returns CDR1 SGHAT and CDR2 FQNNGV. This CDR3 spans 15 amino acids. The V gene end was trimmed by 7 bases and the J gene end by 6 bases; junction bases not matched to a gene: 11. The CDR3 region has the DNA TGTGCCAGCAACCCAACGGCGGGGGTCGCCGGGGAGCTGTTTTTT. This encodes CASNPTAGVAGELFF.

The rearrangement joins TRBV6-4 to TRBJ2-1; 9 nucleotides match TRBD1. The CDR3 has 15 amino acids. V lost 0 bases to trimming and J lost 7 bases; unmatched junction nucleotides: 4. Germline CDR1 reads MRHNA; CDR2 reads SNTAGT. CDR3 residues: CASSDSMTGGNEQFF. In DNA, the CDR3 is TGTGCCAGCAGTGACTCGATGACAGGGGGTAATGAGCAGTTCTTC.

The V gene is TRBV5-6, the J gene TRBJ1-2; D gene uncertain. Per the germline V gene, CDR1 is SGHDT and CDR2 is YYEEEE. V was shortened by 4 bases and J by 0 bases, with 19 bases between the two germline ends. The CDR3 runs to 17 residues. The DNA of the CDR3 is TGTGCCAGCAGCCAATACAGCCTACCGTTCGCTAACTATGGCTACACCTTC. Its protein product is CASSQYSLPFANYGYTF.

The chain joins TRBV4-2 to TRBJ2-1; maybe TRBD2 (5 bases). V was shortened by 3 bases and J by 0 bases, with 12 bases between the two germline ends. Germline V CDR1 and CDR2: LGHNA, YNFKEQ. The length of the CDR3 is 16 residues. CDR3 residues: CASSHDTRGSYNEQFF. The CDR3 DNA reads TGTGCCAGCAGCCATGACACACGGGGCTCCTACAATGAGCAGTTCTTC.

The chain carries TRBV5-4 and TRBJ1-2, with 7 positions matching TRBD1. The V segment lost 9 bases and the J segment 4 bases; nucleotides outside the gene matches: 12. This CDR3 spans 14 amino acids. Germline-derived CDR1 and CDR2 are SGHNT and YYREEE (reference sequence). The CDR3 spells CATAVQGGFYGYTF. The CDR3 DNA is TGTGCCACCGCAGTCCAGGGGGGCTTCTATGGCTACACCTTC.

This clone occurred once. The genes are TRBV6-5 and TRBJ1-2; 7 bases are shared with TRBD1. J lost 2 bases, V lost 2 bases, and 8 bases had no gene match. CDR1 MNHEY and CDR2 SVGAGI come from the germline V gene. CDR3 length: 16 amino acids. For the CDR3, the DNA is TGTGCCAGCAGTTACCATGGGACAGACAAAAACTATGGCTACACCTTC. Translation gives CASSYHGTDKNYGYTF.

The rearrangement links TRBV4-2 to TRBJ2-7; 9 positions match TRBD1. This CDR3 contains 18 residues. V lost 0 bases, J lost 3 bases, and 12 bases stayed unmatched. CDR1 is LGHNA, CDR2 YNFKEQ, per germline. Here the CDR3 reads CASSQELGVWGQGYEQYF. The CDR3 DNA reads TGTGCCAGCAGCCAAGAATTAGGGGTGTGGGGACAGGGCTACGAGCAGTACTTC.

The chain recombines TRBV27 with TRBJ1-5; D call uncertain. The CDR3 sequence is 13 residues long. V was clipped by 1 base and J by 4 bases, with 5 bases between them. CDR1 and CDR2 (germline): MNHEY, SMNVEV (reference sequence). CDR3 in DNA: TGTGCCAGCAGTTTATTTCTAAATCAGCCCCAGCATTTT. Residues: CASSLFLNQPQHF.

CDR3 protein: CASILFPRVPSYEQYF. In DNA, the CDR3 is TGTGCCAGCATCCTCTTCCCCCGGGTCCCCTCCTACGAGCAGTACTTC. The rearrangement links TRBV21-1 to TRBJ2-7; the DNA was not used to check the table's D call, TRBD2. TRBV21-1 is a pseudogene segment. This CDR3 is 16 amino acids long.

The gene calls are TRBV18 and TRBJ2-7; 9 bases align to TRBD2. Germline loops: CDR1 KGHSH, CDR2 LQKENI. With V trimmed by 5 bases and J by 2 bases, 4 bases remained unmatched. The CDR3 is 14 residues long. CDR3 region: CASSYSGSPYEQYF. CDR3 DNA sequence: TGTGCCAGCTCATATAGCGGGAGTCCCTACGAGCAGTACTTC.

The chain has TRBV5-6 and TRBJ2-1, with 8 bases lining up with TRBD2. The germline gives CDR1 SGHDT, CDR2 YYEEEE. The CDR3 has 14 residues. V shed 1 base and J 9 bases; nucleotides not matched to a gene: 6. The CDR3 sequence is CASSLPGGPGEQFF. Written as DNA, the CDR3 is TGTGCCAGCAGCTTGCCGGGAGGGCCGGGTGAGCAGTTCTTC.

V gene TRBV10-2 combines with J gene TRBJ2-2, with D maybe TRBD2 (6 bases). V lost 7 bases and J lost 0, with 15 bases in between. Germline V lookup: CDR1 WSHSY, CDR2 SAAADI. The CDR3 runs to 16 residues. The DNA of the CDR3 is TGCGCCAGCACTCTTCTGGGCGGGGCGAACACCGGGGAGCTGTTTTTT. The encoded protein is CASTLLGGANTGELFF.

The V gene is TRBV6-1, the J gene TRBJ2-5; 7 positions agree with TRBD1. Looked up from germline, CDR1 is MNHNS and CDR2 is SASEGT. CDR3 length: 13 residues. V trimming: 7 bases; J trimming: 5 bases; junction bases outside the gene matches: 7. CDR3 sequence: CASNRQGRETQYF. The CDR3 nucleotides are TGTGCCAGCAACCGACAGGGACGCGAGACCCAGTACTTC.